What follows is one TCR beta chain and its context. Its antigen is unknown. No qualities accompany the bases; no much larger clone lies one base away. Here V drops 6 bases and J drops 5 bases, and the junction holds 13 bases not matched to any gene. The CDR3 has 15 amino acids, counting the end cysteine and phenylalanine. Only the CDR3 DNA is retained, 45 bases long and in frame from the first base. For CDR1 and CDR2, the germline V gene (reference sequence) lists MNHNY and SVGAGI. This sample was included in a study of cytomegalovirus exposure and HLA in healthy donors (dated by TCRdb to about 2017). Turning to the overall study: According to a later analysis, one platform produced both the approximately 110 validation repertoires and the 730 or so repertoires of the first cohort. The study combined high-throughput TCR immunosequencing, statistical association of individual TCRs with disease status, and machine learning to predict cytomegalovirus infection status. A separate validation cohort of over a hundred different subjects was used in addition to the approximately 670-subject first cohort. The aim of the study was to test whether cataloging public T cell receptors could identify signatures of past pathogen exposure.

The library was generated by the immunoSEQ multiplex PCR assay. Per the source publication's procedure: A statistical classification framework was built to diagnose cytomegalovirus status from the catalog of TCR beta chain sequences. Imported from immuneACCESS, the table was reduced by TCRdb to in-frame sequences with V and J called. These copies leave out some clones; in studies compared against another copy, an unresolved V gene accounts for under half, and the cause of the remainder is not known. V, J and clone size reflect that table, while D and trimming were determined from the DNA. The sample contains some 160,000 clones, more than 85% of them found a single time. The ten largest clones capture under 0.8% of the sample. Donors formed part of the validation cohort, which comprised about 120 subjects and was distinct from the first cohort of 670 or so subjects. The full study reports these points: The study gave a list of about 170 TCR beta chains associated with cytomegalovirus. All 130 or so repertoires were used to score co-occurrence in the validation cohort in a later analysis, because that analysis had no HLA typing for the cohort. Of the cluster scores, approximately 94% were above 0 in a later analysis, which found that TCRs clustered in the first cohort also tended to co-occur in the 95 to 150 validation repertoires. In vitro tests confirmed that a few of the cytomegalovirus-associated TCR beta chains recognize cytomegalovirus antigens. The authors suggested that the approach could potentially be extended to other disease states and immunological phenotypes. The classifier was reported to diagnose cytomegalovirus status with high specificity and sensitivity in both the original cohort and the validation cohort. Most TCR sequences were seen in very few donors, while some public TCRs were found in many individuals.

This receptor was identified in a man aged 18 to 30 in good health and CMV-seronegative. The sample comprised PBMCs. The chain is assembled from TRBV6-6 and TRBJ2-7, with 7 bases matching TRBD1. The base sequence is TGTGCCAGCAGCCAACCCCCGACAGGGATCAACGAGCAGTACTTC. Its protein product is CASSQPPTGINEQYF.